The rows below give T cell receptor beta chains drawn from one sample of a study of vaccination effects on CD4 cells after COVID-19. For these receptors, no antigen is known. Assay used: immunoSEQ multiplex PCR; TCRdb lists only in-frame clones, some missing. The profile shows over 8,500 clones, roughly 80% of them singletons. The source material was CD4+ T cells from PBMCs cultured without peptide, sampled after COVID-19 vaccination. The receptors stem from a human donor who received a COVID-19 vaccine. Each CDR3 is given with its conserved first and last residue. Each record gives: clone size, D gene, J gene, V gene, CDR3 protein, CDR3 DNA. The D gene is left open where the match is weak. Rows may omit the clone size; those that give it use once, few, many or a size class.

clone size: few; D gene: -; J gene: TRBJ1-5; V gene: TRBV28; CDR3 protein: CASVREGGYNQPQHF; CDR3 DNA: TGTGCCAGCGTTAGGGAAGGAGGGTACAATCAGCCCCAGCATTTT
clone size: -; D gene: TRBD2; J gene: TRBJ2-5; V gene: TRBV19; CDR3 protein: CASTSSGGREETQYF; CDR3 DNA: TGTGCCAGTACCTCCTCGGGGGGGAGAGAGGAGACCCAGTACTTC
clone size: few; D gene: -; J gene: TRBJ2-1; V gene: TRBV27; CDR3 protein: CASSPHHGVRTQFF; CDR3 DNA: TGTGCCAGCAGTCCGCATCATGGGGTGAGGACGCAGTTCTTC
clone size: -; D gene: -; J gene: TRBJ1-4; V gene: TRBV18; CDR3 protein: CASSSNEKLFF; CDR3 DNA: TGTGCCAGCTCTAGCAATGAAAAACTGTTTTTT
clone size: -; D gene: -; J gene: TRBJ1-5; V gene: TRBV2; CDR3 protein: CASSRQGGGNQPQHF; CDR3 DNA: TGTGCCAGCAGTCGTCAGGGAGGAGGCAATCAGCCCCAGCATTTT
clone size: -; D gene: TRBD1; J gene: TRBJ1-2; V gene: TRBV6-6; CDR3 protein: CASSRRDRAHTF; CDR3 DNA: TGTGCCAGCAGTCGCCGGGACAGGGCCCACACCTTC
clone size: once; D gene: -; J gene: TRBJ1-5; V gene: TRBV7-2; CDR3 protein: CASSAQNRVNNQPQHF; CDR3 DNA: TGTGCCAGCAGCGCCCAGAATAGGGTAAACAATCAGCCCCAGCATTTT
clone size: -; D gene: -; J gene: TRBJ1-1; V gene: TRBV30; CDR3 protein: CAWSLYLNTEAFF; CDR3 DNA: TGTGCCTGGAGTCTGTACTTGAACACTGAAGCTTTCTTT
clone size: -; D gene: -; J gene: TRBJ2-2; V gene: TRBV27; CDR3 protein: CASRPDWGQNTGELFF; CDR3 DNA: TGTGCCAGCAGACCCGATTGGGGCCAGAACACCGGGGAGCTGTTTTTT
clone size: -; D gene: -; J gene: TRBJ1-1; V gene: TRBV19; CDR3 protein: CASSISLRTVPEAFF; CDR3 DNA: TGTGCCAGTAGTATCTCCCTCAGGACGGTCCCCGAGGCTTTCTTT
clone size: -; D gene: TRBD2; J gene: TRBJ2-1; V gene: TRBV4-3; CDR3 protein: CASSQGSGGGADEQFF; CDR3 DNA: TGCGCCAGCAGCCAAGGATCTGGCGGGGGGGCCGATGAGCAGTTCTTC
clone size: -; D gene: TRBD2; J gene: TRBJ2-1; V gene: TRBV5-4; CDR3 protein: CASSLPGLGNEQFF; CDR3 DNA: TGTGCCAGCAGCCTTCCGGGACTAGGGAATGAGCAGTTCTTC
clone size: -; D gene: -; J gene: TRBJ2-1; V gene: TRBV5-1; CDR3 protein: CASRGPGPYNEQFF; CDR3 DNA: TGCGCCAGCAGGGGTCCCGGGCCCTACAATGAGCAGTTCTTC
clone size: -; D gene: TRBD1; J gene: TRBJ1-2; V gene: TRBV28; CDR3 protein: CASSLFGTGNGYGYTF; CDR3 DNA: TGTGCCAGCAGTTTATTCGGGACAGGGAATGGGTATGGCTACACCTTC
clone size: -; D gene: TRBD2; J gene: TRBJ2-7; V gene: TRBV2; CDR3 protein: CASNQGGGRADF; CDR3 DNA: TGTGCCAGCAACCAGGGTGGCGGGAGGGCTGACTTC
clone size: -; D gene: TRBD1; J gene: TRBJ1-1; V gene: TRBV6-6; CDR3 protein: CASRSGDSKNTEAFF; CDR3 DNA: TGTGCCAGCAGATCCGGGGACAGCAAGAACACTGAAGCTTTCTTT
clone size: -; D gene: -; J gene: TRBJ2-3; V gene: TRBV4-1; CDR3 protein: CASNGIGYTDTQYF; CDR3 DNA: TGCGCCAGCAATGGGATCGGCTACACAGATACGCAGTATTTT
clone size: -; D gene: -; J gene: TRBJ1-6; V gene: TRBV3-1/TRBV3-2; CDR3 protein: CASSQGGDNSPLHF; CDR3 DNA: TGTGCCAGCAGCCAAGGTGGGGACAACTCACCCCTCCACTTT
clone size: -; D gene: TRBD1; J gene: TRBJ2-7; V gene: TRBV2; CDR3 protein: CASSGGWGQGAYEQYF; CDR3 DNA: TGTGCCAGCAGTGGGGGGTGGGGACAGGGGGCATACGAGCAGTACTTC
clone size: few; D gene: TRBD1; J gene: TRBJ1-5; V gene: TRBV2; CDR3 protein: CAIRGWDNQPQHF; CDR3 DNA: TGTGCCATCAGGGGGTGGGACAATCAGCCCCAGCATTTT
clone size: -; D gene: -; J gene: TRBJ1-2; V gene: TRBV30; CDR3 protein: CAWSVGMGRNYYGYTF; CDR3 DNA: TGTGCCTGGAGTGTAGGTATGGGGAGGAATTACTATGGCTACACCTTC
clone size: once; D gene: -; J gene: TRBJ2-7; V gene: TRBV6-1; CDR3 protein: CASSEALPYEQYF; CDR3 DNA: TGTGCCAGCAGTGAAGCGCTCCCCTACGAGCAGTACTTC
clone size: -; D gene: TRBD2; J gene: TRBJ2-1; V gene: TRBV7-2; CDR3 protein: CATTQRGGRYNEQFF; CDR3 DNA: TGTGCCACCACTCAGCGGGGGGGCAGGTACAATGAGCAGTTCTTC
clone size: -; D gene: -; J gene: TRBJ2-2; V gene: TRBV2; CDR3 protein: CASSPRITGELFF; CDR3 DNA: TGTGCCAGCAGCCCCCGGATCACCGGGGAGCTGTTTTTT
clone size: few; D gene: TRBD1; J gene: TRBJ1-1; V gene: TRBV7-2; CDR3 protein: CASSLKDRAEAFF; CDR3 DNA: TGTGCCAGCAGCTTAAAGGACAGGGCCGAAGCTTTCTTT
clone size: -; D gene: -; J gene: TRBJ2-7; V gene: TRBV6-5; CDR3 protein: CASSLGSYYEQYF; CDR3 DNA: TGTGCCAGCAGTTTGGGGAGCTACTACGAGCAGTACTTC
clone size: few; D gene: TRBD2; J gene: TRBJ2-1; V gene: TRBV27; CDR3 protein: CASSPTSGYEQFF; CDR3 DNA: TGTGCCAGCAGCCCGACTAGCGGGTATGAGCAGTTCTTC
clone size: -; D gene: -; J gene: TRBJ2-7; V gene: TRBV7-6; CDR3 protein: CASSLAAPPSYEQYF; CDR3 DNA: TGTGCCAGCAGCTTAGCGGCACCCCCCTCCTACGAGCAGTACTTC
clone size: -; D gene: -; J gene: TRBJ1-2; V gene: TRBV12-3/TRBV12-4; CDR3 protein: CASSFTAPSGYTF; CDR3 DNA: TGTGCCAGCAGTTTCACGGCACCTTCTGGCTACACCTTC
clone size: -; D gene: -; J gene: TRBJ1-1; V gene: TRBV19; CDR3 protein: CASSKRGENTEAFF; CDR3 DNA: TGTGCCAGTAGTAAGAGGGGGGAGAACACTGAAGCTTTCTTT
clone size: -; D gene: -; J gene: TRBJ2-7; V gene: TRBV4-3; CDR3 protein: CASSRVFLGSYEQYF; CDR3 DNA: TGCGCCAGCAGCCGAGTCTTCCTCGGATCCTACGAGCAGTACTTC
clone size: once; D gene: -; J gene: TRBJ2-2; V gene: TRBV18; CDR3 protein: CASSPNRWGIAGTGELFF; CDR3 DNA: TGTGCCAGCTCACCGAATAGGTGGGGCATCGCGGGCACCGGGGAGCTGTTTTTT
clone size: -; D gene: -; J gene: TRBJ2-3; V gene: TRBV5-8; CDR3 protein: CASKAGQNTDTQYF; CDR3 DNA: TGTGCCAGCAAAGCGGGACAGAACACAGATACGCAGTATTTT
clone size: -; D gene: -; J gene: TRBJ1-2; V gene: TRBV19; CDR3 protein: CASSKGGDHNYGYTF; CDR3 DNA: TGTGCCAGTAGTAAAGGAGGGGATCACAACTATGGCTACACCTTC
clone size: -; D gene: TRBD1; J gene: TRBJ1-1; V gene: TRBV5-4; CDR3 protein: CASSLRGLYTEAFF; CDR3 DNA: TGTGCCAGCAGCTTGAGGGGGCTTTACACTGAAGCTTTCTTT
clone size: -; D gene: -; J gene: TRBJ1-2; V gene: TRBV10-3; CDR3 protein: CASLVDRGQGGYTF; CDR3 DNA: TGTGCCAGCCTGGTCGATCGGGGGCAGGGAGGCTACACCTTC
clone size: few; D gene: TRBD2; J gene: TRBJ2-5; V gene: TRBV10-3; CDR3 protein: CAISESGGREETQYF; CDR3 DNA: TGTGCCATCAGTGAGTCAGGCGGGAGGGAGGAGACCCAGTACTTC
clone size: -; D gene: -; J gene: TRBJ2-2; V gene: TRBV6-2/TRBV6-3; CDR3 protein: CASSYRGELFF; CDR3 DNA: TGTGCCAGCAGTTATCGGGGGGAGCTGTTTTTT
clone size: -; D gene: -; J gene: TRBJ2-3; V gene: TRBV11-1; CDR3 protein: CASRFTGTRDTQYF; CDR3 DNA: TGTGCCAGCAGATTTACCGGGACAAGGGATACGCAGTATTTT
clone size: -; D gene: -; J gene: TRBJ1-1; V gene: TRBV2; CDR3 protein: CASGQNTEAFF; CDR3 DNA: TGTGCCAGTGGACAGAACACTGAAGCTTTCTTT
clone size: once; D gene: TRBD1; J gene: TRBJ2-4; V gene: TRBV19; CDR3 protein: CASSMSAGGRKNIQYF; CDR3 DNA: TGTGCCAGTAGTATGTCCGCAGGGGGCCGTAAAAACATTCAGTACTTC
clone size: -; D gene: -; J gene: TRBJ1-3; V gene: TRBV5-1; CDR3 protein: CASSLNPISGNTIYF; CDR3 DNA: TGCGCCAGCAGCTTGAATCCCATCTCTGGAAACACCATATATTTT
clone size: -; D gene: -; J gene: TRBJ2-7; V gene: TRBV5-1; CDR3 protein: CASSASYEQYF; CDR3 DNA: TGCGCCAGCAGCGCCTCCTACGAGCAGTACTTC
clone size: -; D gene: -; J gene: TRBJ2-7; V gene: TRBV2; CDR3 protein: CASRTFDSRGSYEQYF; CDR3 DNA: TGTGCCAGCAGGACCTTTGACAGCAGAGGCTCCTACGAGCAGTACTTC
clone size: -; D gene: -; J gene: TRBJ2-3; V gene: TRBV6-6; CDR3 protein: CASSYSRLGGDTQYF; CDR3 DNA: TGTGCCAGCAGTTACTCTAGGCTAGGGGGTGATACGCAGTATTTT
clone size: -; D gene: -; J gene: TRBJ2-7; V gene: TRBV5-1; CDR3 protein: CASSLAPSSFSYEQYF; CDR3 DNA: TGCGCCAGCAGCTTGGCTCCTTCCTCCTTCTCCTACGAGCAGTACTTC
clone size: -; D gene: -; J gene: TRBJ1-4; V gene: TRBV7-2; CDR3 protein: CASSLGQILVNEKLFF; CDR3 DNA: TGTGCCAGCAGCTTAGGACAGATCCTGGTGAATGAAAAACTGTTTTTT
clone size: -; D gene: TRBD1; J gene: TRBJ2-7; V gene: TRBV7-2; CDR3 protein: CASSRPGTGIYEQYF; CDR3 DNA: TGTGCCAGCAGTCGCCCCGGGACAGGGATCTACGAGCAGTACTTC
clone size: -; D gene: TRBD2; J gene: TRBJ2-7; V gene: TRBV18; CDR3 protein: CASSPGGGSYEQYF; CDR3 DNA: TGTGCCAGCTCACCGGGGGGGGGATCCTACGAGCAGTACTTC
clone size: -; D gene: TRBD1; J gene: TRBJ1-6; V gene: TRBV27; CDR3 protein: CASSPRQGYNSPLHF; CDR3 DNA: TGTGCCAGCAGTCCCAGACAGGGTTATAATTCACCCCTCCACTTT
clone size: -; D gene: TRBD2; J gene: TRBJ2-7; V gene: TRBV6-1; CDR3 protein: CASSPPGGVYEQYF; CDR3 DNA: TGTGCCAGCAGTCCCCCGGGGGGGGTCTACGAGCAGTACTTC
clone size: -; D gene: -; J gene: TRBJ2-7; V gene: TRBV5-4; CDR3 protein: CASSAHKQVYEQYF; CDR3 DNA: TGTGCCAGCAGCGCCCATAAACAGGTCTACGAGCAGTACTTC
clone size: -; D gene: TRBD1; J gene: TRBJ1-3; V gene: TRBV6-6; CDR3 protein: CASSYNRGSSGNTIYF; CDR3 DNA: TGTGCCAGCAGTTACAACAGGGGCAGCTCTGGAAACACCATATATTTT
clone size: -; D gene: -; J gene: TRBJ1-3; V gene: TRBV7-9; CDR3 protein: CASSSIGRWVNTIYF; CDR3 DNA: TGTGCCAGCAGCTCTATCGGGAGATGGGTGAACACCATATATTTT
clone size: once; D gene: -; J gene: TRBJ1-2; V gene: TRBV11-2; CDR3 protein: CASSFGGNFYGYTF; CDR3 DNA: TGTGCCAGCAGCTTCGGAGGAAATTTCTATGGCTACACCTTC